This is a list of T cell receptor beta chains from one sample in a study of cytomegalovirus exposure and HLA in healthy donors. TCRdb's table, derived via immunoSEQ multiplex PCR, lists solely in-frame clones and lacks some. Of 85,000 to 95,000 clones in the sample, roughly 69% were seen once. Sequencing used PBMCs. The receptor set was obtained from a woman aged 30 to 39 in good health and CMV-seronegative. CDR3s include the opening cysteine and the closing phenylalanine or tryptophan. D genes are given only for firm matches. Some rows have no size entry. The others give once, few or many, or a class for an expanded clone.

TRBJ1-1	NA	14	TRBV4-3	NA	TGCGCCAGCAGCCAAGAGGCGGGGAACACTGAAGCTTTCTTT	CASSQEAGNTEAFF
TRBJ1-4	TRBD1	14	TRBV6-1	NA	TGTGCCAGCAGTTTCAGGGGGGATTTACAAAAACTGTTTTTT	CASSFRGDLQKLFF
TRBJ1-1	NA	14	TRBV5-1	NA	TGCGCCAGCAGCTACCTAAGGAGAAGCACTGAAGCTTTCTTT	CASSYLRRSTEAFF
TRBJ2-7	TRBD1	16	TRBV19	NA	TGTGCCAGTAGCTCACGCGGGACAGGGTCAGGCTACGAGCAGTACTTC	CASSSRGTGSGYEQYF
TRBJ2-7	TRBD2	17	TRBV7-2	NA	TGTGCCAGCAGCTTCCAGTTTACTAGCGGAAAAACCTACGAGCAGTACTTC	CASSFQFTSGKTYEQYF
TRBJ2-7	TRBD2	14	TRBV5-6	NA	TGTGCCAGCAGTATTAGCGGGAGTCTGCGCGAGCAGTACTTC	CASSISGSLREQYF
TRBJ2-7	TRBD1	15	TRBV5-4	few	TGTGCCAGCAGCTGGTCCGGGACAGGGAACTACGAGCAGTACTTC	CASSWSGTGNYEQYF
TRBJ2-7	TRBD1	12	TRBV29-1	NA	TGCAGCGGAGGACAGGCGCCCTACGAGCAGTACTTC	CSGGQAPYEQYF
TRBJ2-1	TRBD2	15	TRBV9	NA	TGTGCCAGCAGCGTGGTGGCGCGGGAGTGGAATGAGCAGTTCTTC	CASSVVAREWNEQFF
TRBJ2-3	TRBD2	15	TRBV4-2	NA	TGTGCCAGCAGGCCAGGACTAGCGGGACCAGATACGCAGTATTTT	CASRPGLAGPDTQYF
TRBJ2-7	TRBD2	17	TRBV5-4	NA	TGTGCCAGCAGGTACGGGACTAGCGGGAGAAGGGGCCACGAGCAGTACTTC	CASRYGTSGRRGHEQYF
TRBJ2-7	NA	14	TRBV23-1	few	TGCGCCAGCAGTCAATGTCGGGGAGCCTACGAGCAGTACTTC	CASSQCRGAYEQYF
TRBJ1-5	NA	15	TRBV19	NA	TGTGCCAGTAGTGGACCAGGGTCGGGCGATCAGCCCCAGCATTTT	CASSGPGSGDQPQHF
TRBJ2-3	TRBD2	15	TRBV4-3	once	TGCGCCAGCAGCCAAGGGCTAGCGGGCACAGATACGCAGTATTTT	CASSQGLAGTDTQYF
TRBJ2-1	TRBD2	18	TRBV5-1	NA	TGCGCCAGCAGCTTGGGACTAGCGGGGGGGCCGGCCTACAATGAGCAGTTCTTC	CASSLGLAGGPAYNEQFF
TRBJ1-2	NA	17	TRBV5-5	NA	TGTGCCAGCAGCCAAACCCCCATTACAGCCGCTAACTATGGCTACACCTTC	CASSQTPITAANYGYTF
TRBJ2-1	NA	13	TRBV4-1	few	TGCGCCAGCAGCTCGAGGCTTGGCAATGAGCAGTTCTTC	CASSSRLGNEQFF
TRBJ1-4	NA	15	TRBV18	NA	TGTGCCAGCTCACCACAAACAGGGTCTGGTGAAAAACTGTTTTTT	CASSPQTGSGEKLFF
TRBJ2-1	TRBD2	13	TRBV9	NA	TGTGCCGGGGGGTCCGGGAGGTACGGTGAGCAGTTCTTC	CAGGSGRYGEQFF
TRBJ1-2	NA	14	TRBV6-5	NA	TGTGCCAGCAGTTACTCGGGGGGGGGCTATGGCTACACCTTC	CASSYSGGGYGYTF
TRBJ1-1	TRBD1	13	TRBV7-9	NA	TGTGCCAGCAGCGGAGGACAGGGCACTGAAGCTTTCTTT	CASSGGQGTEAFF
TRBJ2-1	NA	17	TRBV4-1	NA	TGCGCCAGCAGCCAAAGCGGCGTGACTAGGATCTACAATGAGCAGTTCTTC	CASSQSGVTRIYNEQFF
TRBJ2-2	NA	15	TRBV28	NA	TGTGCCAGCAGTTTGGGCGCCCCGAACACCGGGGAGCTGTTTTTT	CASSLGAPNTGELFF
TRBJ2-7	NA	12	TRBV6-5	NA	TGTGCCAGCAGTTACGGAGGTGCCGAGCAGTACTTC	CASSYGGAEQYF
TRBJ1-5	NA	15	TRBV9	once	TGTGCCAGCAGCGTAGATCCGGGGATTAATCAGCCCCAGCATTTT	CASSVDPGINQPQHF
TRBJ1-2	NA	15	TRBV5-6	NA	TGTGCCAGCAGCTTCATACAGAGAGCTAACTATGGCTACACCTTC	CASSFIQRANYGYTF
TRBJ2-1	NA	16	TRBV5-1	few	TGCGCCAGCAGCGAGATGGGACATCAGCCGTACAATGAGCAGTTCTTC	CASSEMGHQPYNEQFF
TRBJ1-2	NA	14	TRBV5-6	NA	TGTGCCAGCAGCTTTCCGTACAGGGATGGGGGCTACACCTTC	CASSFPYRDGGYTF
TRBJ2-1	TRBD2	14	TRBV7-8	NA	TGTGCCAGCAGCCCGGGGGGGCCATCCAATGAGCAGTTCTTC	CASSPGGPSNEQFF
TRBJ1-1	NA	13	TRBV19	NA	TGTGCCAGTATTCTTGGGGAGGGCACTGAAGCTTTCTTT	CASILGEGTEAFF
TRBJ1-5	NA	14	TRBV28	NA	TGTGCCAGCACCAAAAGGGGCGGGGGGCAGCCCCAGCATTTT	CASTKRGGGQPQHF
TRBJ1-3	TRBD1	16	TRBV7-9	NA	TGTGCCAGCAGCCCAAAGACAGGGGTCCAGGGAAACACCATATATTTT	CASSPKTGVQGNTIYF
TRBJ2-7	NA	13	TRBV5-1	NA	TGCGCCAGCAGCGTCGGGGAGACCTACGAGCAGTACTTC	CASSVGETYEQYF
TRBJ2-2	NA	15	TRBV30	NA	TGTGCCTGGAGTGTACCAGACAGGACCGACGGGGAGCTGTTTTTT	CAWSVPDRTDGELFF
TRBJ2-7	TRBD2	15	TRBV28	NA	TGTGCCAGCAGCCTTACACTAGCGGGACACTACGAGCAGTACTTC	CASSLTLAGHYEQYF
TRBJ2-5	TRBD2	16	TRBV13	NA	TGTGCCAGCAGCTTACTAGCGGGGGGGTATCAAGAGACCCAGTACTTC	CASSLLAGGYQETQYF
TRBJ1-5	NA	20	TRBV19	NA	TGTGCCAGTAGTTACGGAACAGGGAGTACGTTAGGGGCTCCGAGGGAGCCCCAGCATTTT	CASSYGTGSTLGAPREPQHF
TRBJ2-3	TRBD2	15	TRBV19	NA	TGTGCCAGTAGTCCCGGGCGGGAGTCGTCAGATACGCAGTATTTT	CASSPGRESSDTQYF
TRBJ2-7	NA	14	TRBV9	NA	TGTGCCAGCAGCGTAGCCGCGAGCTCCTACGAGCAGTACTTC	CASSVAASSYEQYF
TRBJ2-1	TRBD2	16	TRBV10-3	NA	TGTGCCATCAGTGTTTTAGCGGGAGTGGGGCGCAATGAGCAGTTCTTC	CAISVLAGVGRNEQFF
TRBJ2-7	NA	13	TRBV4-1	few	TGCGCCAGCAGCTCCCGACAGACCCACGAGCAGTACTTC	CASSSRQTHEQYF
TRBJ2-5	TRBD1	15	TRBV7-3	few	TGTGCCAGCAGTCCCCAGGGGACAGGAGGGGAGACCCAGTACTTC	CASSPQGTGGETQYF
TRBJ2-5	TRBD1	15	TRBV7-2	NA	TGTGCCAGCAGCTCGGGGACAGGGCTTGGAGAGACCCAGTACTTC	CASSSGTGLGETQYF
TRBJ1-1	TRBD1	13	TRBV6-4	NA	TGTGCCAGCATGGGACAGGGGACTCATGAAGCTTTCTTT	CASMGQGTHEAFF
TRBJ1-1	NA	20	TRBV10-3	NA	TGTGCCATCAGTGAGCACAGGTGGATTGGGGCCGAGGGAGGGAACACTGAAGCTTTCTTT	CAISEHRWIGAEGGNTEAFF
TRBJ1-4	TRBD1	15	TRBV7-2	NA	TGTGCCAGCAGCGAAATGGGACAGCCGAATGAAAAACTGTTTTTT	CASSEMGQPNEKLFF
TRBJ2-2	NA	16	TRBV4-2	NA	TGTGCCAGCAGCCAAGTCGGGAGTTGGGACACCGGGGAGCTGTTTTTT	CASSQVGSWDTGELFF
TRBJ1-1	NA	16	TRBV18	NA	TGTGCCAGCTCACCGGCAGCGCCTACCGCCCTAAGGTCGGCTTTCTTT	CASSPAAPTALRSAFF
TRBJ1-1	TRBD1	15	TRBV6-5	NA	TGTGCCAGCAGTTACTCGCGACAGGGAAACACTGAAGCTTTCTTT	CASSYSRQGNTEAFF
TRBJ2-7	NA	16	TRBV12-5	once	TGTGCTAGTGGTTTGGAGACAAGAGCTTATGGCAACGAGCAGTACTTC	CASGLETRAYGNEQYF
TRBJ1-1	NA	15	TRBV11-3	few	TGTGCCAGCAGCTTAGGCGGGCAGGGGACAACTGAAGCTTTCTTT	CASSLGGQGTTEAFF
TRBJ2-1	NA	14	TRBV9	NA	TGTGCCAGCAGCGTAGGTAGCGCGGACAATGAGCAGTTCTTC	CASSVGSADNEQFF
TRBJ1-1	NA	15	TRBV6-5	few	TGTGCCAGCAGTTACTCGCGACAGCAGAACACTGAAGCTTTCTTT	CASSYSRQQNTEAFF
TRBJ2-1	TRBD2	16	TRBV19	NA	TGTGCCAGTAGGGTCGTTAGCGGGGGGTTATACAATGAGCAGTTCTTC	CASRVVSGGLYNEQFF
TRBJ1-4	NA	14	TRBV28	NA	TGTGCCAGCACCTATGGGGACAATAGAGAAAAACTGTTTTTT	CASTYGDNREKLFF